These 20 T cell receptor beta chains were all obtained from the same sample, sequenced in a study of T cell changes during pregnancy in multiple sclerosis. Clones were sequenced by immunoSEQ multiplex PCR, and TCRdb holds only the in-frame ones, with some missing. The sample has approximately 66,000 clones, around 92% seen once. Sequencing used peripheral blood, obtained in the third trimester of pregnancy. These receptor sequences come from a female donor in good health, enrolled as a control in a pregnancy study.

The CDR3 spells CASTRENIQYF. The DNA of the CDR3 is TGTGCCAGCACCCGGGAAAACATTCAGTACTTC. The V and J genes are TRBV6-5 and TRBJ2-4, with unresolved D. The CDR3 is 11 amino acids. Germline V gives CDR1 MNHEY, CDR2 SVGAGI. The V end was cut by 7 bases, the J end by 5 bases, with 6 bases between.

As DNA, the CDR3 is TGTGCCACCAAAGACAGGGATGGCTACACCTTC. It encodes CATKDRDGYTF. The V and J genes are TRBV6-5 and TRBJ1-2; 7 bases align to TRBD1. This CDR3 contains 11 residues. Losses at the gene ends were 10 bases for V and 6 bases for J; bases not matched to a gene: 5. Germline V gene sequence: CDR1 MNHEY, CDR2 SVGAGI.

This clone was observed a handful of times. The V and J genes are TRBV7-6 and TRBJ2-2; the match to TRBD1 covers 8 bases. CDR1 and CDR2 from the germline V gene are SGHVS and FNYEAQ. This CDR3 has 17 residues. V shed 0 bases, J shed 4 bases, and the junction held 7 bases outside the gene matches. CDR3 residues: CASSLAQGALVTGELFF. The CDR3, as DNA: TGTGCCAGCAGCTTAGCTCAGGGGGCGCTGGTCACCGGGGAGCTGTTTTTT.

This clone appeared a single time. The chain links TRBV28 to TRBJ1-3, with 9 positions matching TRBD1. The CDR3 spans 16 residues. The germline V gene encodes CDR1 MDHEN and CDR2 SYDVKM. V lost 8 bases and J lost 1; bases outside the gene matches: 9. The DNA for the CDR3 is TGTGCCAGCTGTCCCGGGACAGGGCGGTCTGGAAACACCATATATTTT. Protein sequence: CASCPGTGRSGNTIYF.

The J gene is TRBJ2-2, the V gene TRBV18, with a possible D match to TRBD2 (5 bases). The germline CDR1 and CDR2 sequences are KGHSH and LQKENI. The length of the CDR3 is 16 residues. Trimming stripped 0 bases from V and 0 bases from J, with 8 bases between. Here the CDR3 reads CASSPPEGANTGELFF. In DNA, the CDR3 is TGTGCCAGCTCACCACCAGAGGGCGCGAACACCGGGGAGCTGTTTTTT.

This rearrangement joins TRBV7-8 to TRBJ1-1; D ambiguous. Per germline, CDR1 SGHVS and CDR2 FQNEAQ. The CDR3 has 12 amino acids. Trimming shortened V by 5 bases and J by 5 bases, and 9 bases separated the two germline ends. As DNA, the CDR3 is TGTGCCAGCAGCCTTTCTCGGACTGAAGCTTTCTTT. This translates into CASSLSRTEAFF. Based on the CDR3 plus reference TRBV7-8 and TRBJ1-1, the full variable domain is GAGVSQSPRYKVAKRGQDVALRCDPISGHVSLFWYQQALGQGPEFLTYFQNEAQLDKSGLPSDRFFAERPEGSVSTLKIQRTQQEDSAVYLCASSLSRTEAFFGQGTRLTVV.

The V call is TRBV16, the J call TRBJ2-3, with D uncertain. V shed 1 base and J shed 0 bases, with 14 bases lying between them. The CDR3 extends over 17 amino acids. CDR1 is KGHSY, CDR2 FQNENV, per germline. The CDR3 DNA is TGTGCCAGCAGCCAATTCGAACCCCCTACCAGCACAGATACGCAGTATTTT. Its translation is CASSQFEPPTSTDTQYF.

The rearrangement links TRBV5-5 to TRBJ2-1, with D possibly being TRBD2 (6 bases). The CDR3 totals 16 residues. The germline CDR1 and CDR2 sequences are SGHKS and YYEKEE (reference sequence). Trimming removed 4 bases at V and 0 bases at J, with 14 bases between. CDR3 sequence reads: CASSGRDGRSYNEQFF. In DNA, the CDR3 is TGTGCCAGCAGCGGGCGGGACGGCCGCTCCTACAATGAGCAGTTCTTC.

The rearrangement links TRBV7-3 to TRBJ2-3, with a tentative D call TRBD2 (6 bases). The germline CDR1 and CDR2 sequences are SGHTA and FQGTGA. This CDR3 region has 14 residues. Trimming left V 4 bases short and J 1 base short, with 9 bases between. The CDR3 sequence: CASSSGLGTDTQYF. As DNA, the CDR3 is TGTGCCAGCAGCTCGGGACTTGGCACAGATACGCAGTATTTT.

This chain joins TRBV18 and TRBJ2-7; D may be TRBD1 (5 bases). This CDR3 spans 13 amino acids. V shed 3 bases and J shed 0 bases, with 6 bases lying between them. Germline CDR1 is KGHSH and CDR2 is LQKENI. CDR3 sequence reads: CASSPGHSYEQYF. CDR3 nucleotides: TGTGCCAGCTCACCTGGACACTCCTACGAGCAGTACTTC.

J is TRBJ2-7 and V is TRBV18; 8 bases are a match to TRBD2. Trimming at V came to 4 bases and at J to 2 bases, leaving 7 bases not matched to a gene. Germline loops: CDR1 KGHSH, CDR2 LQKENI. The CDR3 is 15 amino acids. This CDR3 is CASSLYSGATYEQYF. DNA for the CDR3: TGTGCCAGCTCACTGTATAGCGGGGCAACCTACGAGCAGTACTTC.

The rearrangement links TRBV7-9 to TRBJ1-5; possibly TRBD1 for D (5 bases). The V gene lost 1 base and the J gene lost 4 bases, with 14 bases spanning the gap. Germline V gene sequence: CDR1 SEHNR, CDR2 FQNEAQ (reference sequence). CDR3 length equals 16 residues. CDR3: CASSLGSGGDNQPQHF. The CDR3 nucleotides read TGTGCCAGCAGCTTAGGATCTGGGGGGGATAATCAGCCCCAGCATTTT.

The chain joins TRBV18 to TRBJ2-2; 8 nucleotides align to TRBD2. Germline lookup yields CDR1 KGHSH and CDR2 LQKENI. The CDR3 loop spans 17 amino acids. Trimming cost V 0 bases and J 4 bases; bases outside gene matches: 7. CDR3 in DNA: TGTGCCAGCTCACCACCGGGAGCGGGGGTTACCACCGGGGAGCTGTTTTTT. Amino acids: CASSPPGAGVTTGELFF.

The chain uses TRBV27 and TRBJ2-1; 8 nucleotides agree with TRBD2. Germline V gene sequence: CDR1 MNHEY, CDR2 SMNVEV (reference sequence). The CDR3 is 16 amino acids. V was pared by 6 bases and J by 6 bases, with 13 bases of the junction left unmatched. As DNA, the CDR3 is TGTGCCAGCAGGACTTCTCCGGGACTAGAGGGCAATGAGCAGTTCTTC. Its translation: CASRTSPGLEGNEQFF.

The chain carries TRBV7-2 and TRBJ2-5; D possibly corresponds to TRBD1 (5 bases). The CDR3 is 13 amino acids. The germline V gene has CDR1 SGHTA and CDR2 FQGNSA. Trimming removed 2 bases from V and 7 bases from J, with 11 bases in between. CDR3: CASSLLRQGTQYF. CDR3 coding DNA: TGTGCCAGCAGCTTATTACGTCAGGGGACCCAGTACTTC.

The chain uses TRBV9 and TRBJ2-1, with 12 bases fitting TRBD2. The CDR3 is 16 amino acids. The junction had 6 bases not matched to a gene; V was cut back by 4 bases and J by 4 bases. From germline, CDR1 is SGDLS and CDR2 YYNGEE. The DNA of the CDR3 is TGTGCCAGCAGCCGATCTCTAGCGGGAGGGTACAATGAGCAGTTCTTC. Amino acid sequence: CASSRSLAGGYNEQFF. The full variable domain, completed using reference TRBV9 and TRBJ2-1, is DSGVTQTPKHLITATGQRVTLRCSPRSGDLSVYWYQQSLDQGLQFLIQYYNGEERAKGNILERFSAQQFPDLHSELNLSSLELGDSALYFCASSRSLAGGYNEQFFGPGTRLTVL.

CDR3 coding DNA: TGTGCCAGCAGTTTATTGGGGACAGGGGGCAACTACAATGAGCAGTTCTTC. Residues: CASSLLGTGGNYNEQFF. The chain couples TRBV28 to TRBJ2-1; TRBD1 matches 12 bases. Trimming cost V 1 base and J 3 bases; bases outside gene matches: 4. Germline assignment: CDR1 MDHEN and CDR2 SYDVKM. The CDR3 has 17 amino acids.

The CDR3 DNA follows: TGTGCCACCTCCGGGGGTCAGCCCCAGCATTTT. This codes for CATSGGQPQHF. The chain links TRBV28 to TRBJ1-5; TRBD1 might be the D (5 bases). Germline V lookup: CDR1 MDHEN, CDR2 SYDVKM. CDR3 length: 11 residues. The V and J ends lost 10 bases and 6 bases respectively, with 10 bases between them.

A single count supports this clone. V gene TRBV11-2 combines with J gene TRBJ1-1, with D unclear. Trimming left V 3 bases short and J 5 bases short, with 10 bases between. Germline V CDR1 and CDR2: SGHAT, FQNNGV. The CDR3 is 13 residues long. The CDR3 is CASSFKPGTEAFF. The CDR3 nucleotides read TGTGCCAGCAGCTTTAAGCCGGGGACTGAAGCTTTCTTT.

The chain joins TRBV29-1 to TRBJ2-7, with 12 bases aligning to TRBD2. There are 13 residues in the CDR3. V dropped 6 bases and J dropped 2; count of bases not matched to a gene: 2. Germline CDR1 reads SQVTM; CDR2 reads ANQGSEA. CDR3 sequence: CSVGLAGPYEQYF. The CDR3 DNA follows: TGCAGCGTCGGACTAGCGGGACCCTACGAGCAGTACTTC.